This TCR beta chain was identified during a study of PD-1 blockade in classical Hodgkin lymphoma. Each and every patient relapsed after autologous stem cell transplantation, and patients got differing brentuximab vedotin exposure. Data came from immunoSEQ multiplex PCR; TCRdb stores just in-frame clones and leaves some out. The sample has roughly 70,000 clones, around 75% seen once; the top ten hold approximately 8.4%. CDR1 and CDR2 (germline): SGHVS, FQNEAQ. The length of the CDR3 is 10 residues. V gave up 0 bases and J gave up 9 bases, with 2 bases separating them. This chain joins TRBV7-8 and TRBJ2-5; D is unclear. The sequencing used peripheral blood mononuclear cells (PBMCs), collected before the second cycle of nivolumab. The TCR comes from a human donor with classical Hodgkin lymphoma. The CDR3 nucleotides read TGTGCCAGCAGCTTAGCGCCCCAGTACTTC. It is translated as CASSLAPQYF.